These 19 T cell receptor beta chains share one sample of origin, sequenced in a study of cytomegalovirus exposure and HLA in healthy donors. PCR primers comprised 60 Vbeta and 13 Jbeta primers. The method was immunoSEQ multiplex PCR; TCRdb's version includes in-frame clones alone and lacks a portion of them. Among about 100,000 clones listed, approximately 77% were seen once. Material: PBMCs. Receptor source: a male donor in good health and CMV-seropositive.

J is TRBJ2-7 and V is TRBV5-1, with D possibly matching TRBD1 (6 bases). There are 14 residues in the CDR3. Germline loops: CDR1 SGHRS, CDR2 YFSETQ. Trimming left V 4 bases short and J 3 bases short, with 14 bases between. The CDR3 here is CASSRGPGDYEQYF. DNA of the CDR3: TGCGCCAGCAGCAGAGGACCAGGGGACTACGAGCAGTACTTC.

CDR3 sequence: CASSFLSRPYEQYF. CDR3 DNA: TGTGCCAGCAGCTTTCTATCTAGGCCCTACGAGCAGTACTTC. The V call is TRBV7-2, the J call TRBJ2-7; D gene ambiguous. V gave up 3 bases and J gave up 2 bases, with 11 bases separating them. CDR3 length: 14 amino acids. Germline assignment: CDR1 SGHTA and CDR2 FQGNSA.

V usage is TRBV28 and J usage is TRBJ2-1; possibly TRBD1 for D (5 bases). The CDR3 has 15 amino acids. Germline loops: CDR1 MDHEN, CDR2 SYDVKM. V was clipped by 6 bases and J by 4 bases, with 16 bases between them. CDR3 DNA: TGTGCCAGCAGCTTCCGACAGAACATTTACAATGAGCAGTTCTTC. This sequence encodes CASSFRQNIYNEQFF.

The CDR3 sequence is CASSEQTGRLFF. The CDR3 DNA follows: TGTGCCAGCAGTGAGCAAACAGGGAGACTGTTTTTT. V gene TRBV6-5 combines with J gene TRBJ1-4, with D possibly being TRBD1 (6 bases). Germline CDR1 reads MNHEY; CDR2 reads SVGAGI. The V end lost 5 bases, the J end lost 13 bases, and 14 bases lay between the germline ends. The CDR3 spans 12 residues.

V is TRBV5-5 and J is TRBJ2-1; possible D gene TRBD1, 5 bases. Germline CDR1 reads SGHKS; CDR2 reads YYEKEE (reference sequence). V was cut by 4 bases and J by 0 bases, with 11 bases left in between. CDR3 length: 15 residues. The CDR3 sequence is CASSATDSSYNEQFF. DNA of the CDR3: TGTGCCAGCAGCGCGACAGACAGCTCCTACAATGAGCAGTTCTTC.

The CDR3 DNA reads TGTGCCAGAAGCTTGGGACAGAACAATGAAAAACTGTTTTTT. This sequence encodes CARSLGQNNEKLFF. The chain joins TRBV5-3 to TRBJ1-4, with a tentative D call TRBD1 (5 bases). TRBV5-3 is given ORF status, its function remaining uncertain. The V end was cut by 0 bases, the J end by 5 bases, with 8 bases between. The CDR3 runs 14 residues.

This clone has only a few counts. The chain uses TRBV10-1 and TRBJ2-7, with 7 bases aligning to TRBD2. The CDR3 has 17 residues. V dropped 0 bases and J dropped 5; count of bases not matched to a gene: 13. From germline, CDR1 is WNHNN and CDR2 SYGVQD (reference sequence). The CDR3 is CASSESTRAAGAHEQYF. Written as DNA, the CDR3 is TGCGCCAGCAGTGAGTCGACTAGGGCGGCGGGAGCCCACGAGCAGTACTTC.

The rearrangement uses TRBV29-1 and TRBJ2-7, with a tentative D call TRBD1 (6 bases). The CDR3 sequence is 15 residues long. Germline V gene data show CDR1 as SQVTM and CDR2 as ANQGSEA. Trimming left V 6 bases short and J 2 bases short, with 20 bases between. The CDR3 loop reads CSVAEANRATYEQYF. The CDR3 region has the DNA TGCAGCGTCGCGGAAGCAAACAGGGCCACCTACGAGCAGTACTTC.

The chain carries TRBV6-1 and TRBJ2-2, with 8 bases matching TRBD1. This CDR3 has 13 amino acids. The germline gives CDR1 MNHNS, CDR2 SASEGT. Germline trimming cut 8 bases from V and 7 bases from J; bases unmatched to any gene: 6. The CDR3 region is CASWTGFGGELFF. DNA of the CDR3: TGTGCCAGCTGGACAGGGTTCGGCGGGGAGCTGTTTTTT.

This clone was detected only a few times. V and J are TRBV19 and TRBJ1-5, with D tentatively TRBD1 (5 bases). The germline V gene encodes CDR1 LNHDA and CDR2 SQIVND (reference sequence). The CDR3 contains 14 residues. V shed 1 base and J shed 1 base, with 5 bases lying between them. CDR3 sequence reads: CASSIGQSNQPQHF. The DNA of the CDR3 is TGTGCCAGTAGTATAGGACAGAGCAATCAGCCCCAGCATTTT.

A single count supports this clone. Here the CDR3 reads CASSLRTSTDTQYF. The CDR3 DNA sequence: TGTGCCAGCAGTTTGAGGACTAGCACAGATACGCAGTATTTT. This sequence joins TRBV5-4 and TRBJ2-3; D possibly corresponds to TRBD2 (5 bases). This CDR3 has 14 residues. Trimming took 5 bases from V and 0 from J, leaving 10 bases between them. Germline CDR1 SGHNT, CDR2 YYREEE (reference sequence).

The chain has TRBV27 and TRBJ2-2; 7 positions match TRBD2. The germline V gene encodes CDR1 MNHEY and CDR2 SMNVEV (reference sequence). Germline trimming cut 2 bases from V and 6 bases from J; bases unmatched to any gene: 9. This CDR3 is built from 16 residues. The DNA for the CDR3 is TGTGCCAGCAGTTTAATGGGGGGAGGGGTTGCCGGGGAGCTGTTTTTT. It specifies CASSLMGGGVAGELFF.

The rearrangement links TRBV7-6 to TRBJ1-3; the D is unclear. The V end was cut by 2 bases, the J end by 2 bases, with 4 bases between. The CDR3 runs 13 residues. Germline loops: CDR1 SGHVS, CDR2 FNYEAQ. The CDR3 bases are TGTGCCAGCAGCTTATCTGCTGGAAACACCATATATTTT. It encodes CASSLSAGNTIYF. Combining the CDR3 with reference TRBV7-6 and TRBJ1-3 gives the whole variable domain GAGVSQSPRYKVTKRGQDVALRCDPISGHVSLYWYRQALGQGPEFLTYFNYEAQQDKSGLPNDRFSAERPEGSISTLTIQRTEQRDSAMYRCASSLSAGNTIYFGEGSWLTVV.

This chain links TRBV27 with TRBJ2-1, with 9 bases matching TRBD1. Trimming cost V 6 bases and J 5 bases; bases outside gene matches: 8. This CDR3 has 15 residues. The germline V gene has CDR1 MNHEY and CDR2 SMNVEV (reference sequence). CDR3 nucleotide sequence: TGTGCCAGCAGGCTAGCCGGGACAGGGAACAATGAGCAGTTCTTC. Amino acids: CASRLAGTGNNEQFF.

The chain employs TRBV7-6 and TRBJ2-1; possible D gene TRBD2, 6 bases. The CDR3 loop spans 15 amino acids. Germline values: CDR1 SGHVS, CDR2 FNYEAQ. With 1 base removed from V and 2 bases from J, the gap between germline ends came to 9 bases. In nucleotides, the CDR3 is TGTGCCAGCAGCTTAGTTGGAGGGGCCTACAATGAGCAGTTCTTC. As protein: CASSLVGGAYNEQFF. The entire variable domain, with the rest obtained from reference TRBV7-6 and TRBJ2-1, is as follows: GAGVSQSPRYKVTKRGQDVALRCDPISGHVSLYWYRQALGQGPEFLTYFNYEAQQDKSGLPNDRFSAERPEGSISTLTIQRTEQRDSAMYRCASSLVGGAYNEQFFGPGTRLTVL.

This chain connects TRBV18 to TRBJ2-7; 9 bases line up with TRBD1. Germline CDR1 and CDR2: KGHSH and LQKENI. This CDR3 region has 14 residues. J gave up 3 bases and V 0 bases, and 0 bases lay outside the gene matches. The DNA for the CDR3 is TGTGCCAGCTCACCACCGGGACAGGGCTACGAGCAGTACTTC. Translating gives CASSPPGQGYEQYF.

The V and J genes are TRBV7-2 and TRBJ2-1; 8 positions match TRBD1. Per the germline V gene, CDR1 is SGHTA and CDR2 is FQGNSA. The CDR3 loop spans 15 amino acids. V shed 7 bases and J 7 bases; nucleotides not matched to a gene: 12. The CDR3 is CASNSRPGGLNEQFF. CDR3 in DNA: TGTGCCAGCAACTCTAGGCCAGGGGGCTTGAATGAGCAGTTCTTC.

This clone has just one count. The gene calls are TRBV5-1 and TRBJ2-3; 11 nucleotides match TRBD2. Germline V lookup: CDR1 SGHRS, CDR2 YFSETQ. The CDR3 length is 15 residues. V was clipped by 1 base and J by 4 bases; unmatched bases: 2. The CDR3 here is CASSLTSGSPDTQYF. In nucleotides, the CDR3 is TGCGCCAGCAGCTTGACTAGCGGGAGCCCAGATACGCAGTATTTT.

The genes are TRBV7-9 and TRBJ2-7; TRBD2 matches 7 bases. The CDR3 spans 15 residues. The junction had 8 bases not matched to a gene; V was cut back by 4 bases and J by 2 bases. Germline loops: CDR1 SEHNR, CDR2 FQNEAQ (reference sequence). The CDR3 DNA reads TGTGCCAGCAGCTCTATCGGGACTACCACCTACGAGCAGTACTTC. Translated: CASSSIGTTTYEQYF.